These 13 T cell receptor beta chains came from one sample sequenced in a study of molecular identifiers for immune sequencing clone quantification. TCRdb redid the calling of the PCR reads with MiXCR, one entry per CDR3 protein. This sample has tens of thousands of distinct CDR3 sequences, with roughly 21% found just once. Source material: naive CD8+ T cells from blood, with Jurkat cell RNA spiked in. Subset noted: FACS-sorted CD8+CD4-CCR7+CD45RA+ naive T cells. The receptors stem from a human donor in good health. Some libraries in this study had Jurkat cell RNA spiked in.

This clonotype was observed at least ten times. This chain links TRBV19 with TRBJ2-1; no clear D gene. V was pared by 3 bases and J by 7 bases, with 10 bases between. Germline V gene data show CDR1 as LNHDA and CDR2 as SQIVND (reference sequence). The CDR3 is 13 residues long. CDR3 in DNA: TGTGCCAGTAGTATGTCCTTCCGAAATGAGCAGTTCTTC. It codes for CASSMSFRNEQFF.

This clonotype appeared a few times. This sequence joins TRBV5-6 and TRBJ2-3; TRBD2 matches 8 bases. This CDR3 has 17 amino acids. The germline CDR1 and CDR2 sequences are SGHDT and YYEEEE. J gave up 2 bases and V 4 bases, and 12 bases lay outside the gene matches. The CDR3: CASSEALAGSFTDTQYF. The CDR3 nucleotides read TGTGCCAGCAGCGAAGCCTTAGCGGGGTCCTTCACAGATACGCAGTATTTT.

The J gene is TRBJ2-7, the V gene TRBV6-2 or TRBV6-3; perhaps TRBD1 as D (6 bases). From germline, CDR1 is MNHEY and CDR2 SVGEGT. Trimming removed 8 bases from V and 5 bases from J, with 13 bases in between. The CDR3 has 12 residues. The CDR3 region is CASGWTAHEQYF. In nucleotides, the CDR3 is TGTGCCAGCGGGTGGACAGCACACGAGCAGTACTTC.

Details on this clonotype: A much larger clone sits a single nucleotide away, making a read error possible. This sequence joins TRBV19 and TRBJ2-3; no clear D gene. The V gene's germline CDR1 is LNHDA and CDR2 SQIVND (reference sequence). Between the trimmed V and J ends, which lost 0 bases and 0 bases, there was a span of 4 bases. CDR3 length: 14 amino acids. Here the CDR3 reads CASSIDHSTDTQYF. The CDR3 DNA sequence: TGTGCCAGTAGTATAGATCATAGCACAGATACGCAGTATTTT.

In this sample, this clonotype turned up many times. The chain couples TRBV11-2 to TRBJ2-5, with TRBD2 identical over 11 bases. The germline V gene encodes CDR1 SGHAT and CDR2 FQNNGV. The CDR3 covers 17 residues. V was pared by 3 bases and J by 3 bases, with 9 bases of the junction left unmatched. CDR3 sequence: CASSFLRTSGSEETQYF. CDR3 bases: TGTGCCAGCAGCTTTCTCCGGACTAGCGGGTCAGAAGAGACCCAGTACTTC.

This clonotype was picked up many times. The chain is built from TRBV7-9 and TRBJ2-2; D gene uncertain. CDR3 length: 13 amino acids. Trimming stripped 4 bases from V and 8 bases from J, with 11 bases between. Germline values: CDR1 SEHNR, CDR2 FQNEAQ (reference sequence). The CDR3 region has the DNA TGTGCCAGCAGCTCTGGTCTCGAGGGGGAGCTGTTTTTT. Translating it yields CASSSGLEGELFF.

The table lists this clonotype with a few counts. This sequence joins TRBV5-1 and TRBJ2-3, with TRBD2 identical over 8 bases. CDR1 and CDR2 (germline): SGHRS, YFSETQ. J lost 5 bases, V lost 6 bases, and 14 bases had no gene match. The CDR3 runs to 16 residues. The CDR3 DNA is TGCGCCAGCACTTTCGATCTAGCGGGCGGGGAAGATACGCAGTATTTT. It is translated as CASTFDLAGGEDTQYF.

Points on this clonotype: A read error is possible here, since a much larger clone lies one base away. The chain links TRBV19 to TRBJ2-7, with unresolved D. CDR1 is LNHDA and CDR2 is SQIVND in the germline V gene (reference sequence). The CDR3 runs to 13 residues. The CDR3 loop reads CASSSSLPYGQYF. Written as DNA, the CDR3 is TGTGCCAGTAGTTCCTCCCTTCCCTACGGGCAGTACTTC.

Turning to this clonotype: A single base separates this from a much larger clone, so it may be a read error. CDR3 region: CASSHVSGTGYYEQYF. The CDR3 DNA sequence: TGCGCCAGCAGCCATGTTTCCGGGACAGGATACTACGAGCAGTACTTC. This chain uses TRBV4-1 with TRBJ2-7; 8 nucleotides line up with TRBD1. With 3 bases clipped from V and 3 bases from J, the junction kept 10 bases outside the gene matches. Germline lookup yields CDR1 MGHRA and CDR2 YSYEKL. This CDR3 has 16 amino acids.

As concerns this clonotype: A much larger clone lies a single base off, so this may be a read error. It is likely a read error, because the conserved phenylalanine at the end of the CDR3 is missing. The gene calls are TRBV4-3 and TRBJ2-1; D is perhaps TRBD1 (5 bases). CDR3 length: 17 residues. Germline V gives CDR1 LGHNA, CDR2 YSLEER. Trimming stripped 0 bases from V and 10 bases from J, with 22 bases between. This CDR3 reads CASSQDKFGAGKGEQFS. As DNA, the CDR3 is TGCGCCAGCAGCCAAGATAAGTTTGGGGCAGGGAAAGGCGAGCAGTTCTCC.

A single count supports this clonotype. A much larger clone is a single base away; this may be a read error. The CDR3 nucleotides are TGTGCCAGCAGTGGCTTACTAGCGGGGGGAGTAGATACGCAGTATTTT. Protein sequence: CASSGLLAGGVDTQYF. The V and J genes are TRBV6-6 and TRBJ2-3; 12 nucleotides line up with TRBD2. This CDR3 has 16 amino acids. Per the germline V gene, CDR1 is MNHNY and CDR2 is SVGAGI (reference sequence). V lost 5 bases and J lost 5; bases outside the gene matches: 8.

Note on this clonotype: A much larger clone lies one base from this, so it may be a read error. The chain joins TRBV15 to TRBJ2-6; D perhaps matches TRBD1 (5 bases). There are 12 residues in the CDR3. Germline V gives CDR1 LNHNV, CDR2 YYDKDF (reference sequence). The CDR3 bases are TGTGCCACCACGGATGGGGCCGACGTCCTGACTTTC. Amino acids: CATTDGADVLTF.

This clonotype has a count of ten or more. The chain employs TRBV4-3 and TRBJ1-1, with D perhaps TRBD1 (6 bases). The germline CDR1 and CDR2 sequences are LGHNA and YSLEER. V lost 4 bases and J 5 bases, leaving 17 bases between the germline ends. This CDR3 contains 15 residues. The CDR3 protein is CASSLETGLGTEAFF. The CDR3, as DNA: TGCGCCAGCAGCCTGGAGACAGGTCTGGGAACTGAAGCTTTCTTT.